Shown below are 21 T cell receptor beta chains from a single sample sequenced in a study of chemoradiotherapy in HPV16-positive cancers. Assay: immunoSEQ multiplex PCR; the TCRdb copy retains only in-frame clones and omits some. The sample has over 10,000 clones, roughly 80% seen once. The specimen was collected from a patient who underwent chemoradiotherapy. The receptors shown here come from a human donor with HPV-associated anogenital cancer.

The CDR3, as DNA: TGCGCCAGCAGCTTGGGCACAGGGGACGGAAACACCATATATTTT. As protein: CASSLGTGDGNTIYF. The chain uses TRBV5-1 and TRBJ1-3, with 7 bases identical to TRBD1. V was clipped by 0 bases and J by 4 bases; unmatched bases: 4. The length of the CDR3 is 15 residues. Germline V lookup: CDR1 SGHRS, CDR2 YFSETQ.

In DNA form, the CDR3 reads TGTGCCAGCAGTGAAGTCCACAGTATGGGACAGCATAATGAAAAACTGTTTTTT. As protein: CASSEVHSMGQHNEKLFF. The chain recombines TRBV25-1 with TRBJ1-4; 7 bases align to TRBD1. The CDR3 consists of 18 residues. V was clipped by 2 bases and J by 4 bases; unmatched bases: 13. Germline CDR1 is MGHDK and CDR2 is SYGVNS.

The V call is TRBV7-3, the J call TRBJ2-1; 7 bases align to TRBD2. CDR1 is SGHTA and CDR2 is FQGTGA in the germline V gene. V lost 4 bases, J lost 9 bases, and 9 bases stayed unmatched. There are 14 residues in the CDR3. In nucleotides, the CDR3 is TGTGCCAGCAGCTCTGACAGCTCTAGCGGTGAGCAGTTCTTC. Its protein is CASSSDSSSGEQFF.

Here the CDR3 reads CASSLEPGPYEQYF. The CDR3 bases are TGTGCCAGCAGCTTAGAGCCGGGACCCTACGAGCAGTACTTC. The chain is built from TRBV7-2 and TRBJ2-7; either TRBD1 or TRBD2 may supply D (5 bases each). V was clipped by 1 base and J by 2 bases, with 9 bases between them. Germline V gene lookup returns CDR1 SGHTA and CDR2 FQGNSA. The CDR3 length is 14 residues.

The chain carries TRBV11-3 and TRBJ2-5; 7 nucleotides agree with TRBD2. From germline, CDR1 is SGHNT and CDR2 YENEEA. Trimming cost V 2 bases and J 5 bases; bases outside gene matches: 5. CDR3 size: 14 residues. DNA of the CDR3: TGTGCCAGCAGCTTACCCCCCGGGAGGGAGACCCAGTACTTC. Translated: CASSLPPGRETQYF.

The chain employs TRBV6-1 and TRBJ2-3; no reliable D call. Germline V gives CDR1 MNHNS, CDR2 SASEGT. Trimming removed 2 bases at V and 0 bases at J, with 6 bases between. This CDR3 spans 14 amino acids. CDR3 protein: CASSERASTDTQYF. The CDR3 nucleotides are TGTGCCAGCAGTGAACGGGCTAGCACAGATACGCAGTATTTT.

The chain employs TRBV7-2 and TRBJ2-7; the match to TRBD1 covers 7 bases. Germline lookup yields CDR1 SGHTA and CDR2 FQGNSA. V lost 5 bases and J lost 6; bases outside the gene matches: 10. The CDR3 runs 14 residues. CDR3 sequence: CASSVGQLTGEQYF. The CDR3 DNA follows: TGTGCCAGCAGCGTGGGACAGTTAACAGGCGAGCAGTACTTC.

The CDR3 sequence: CASSIVLAGGHEQFF. CDR3 DNA sequence: TGTGCCAGTAGTATTGTATTAGCGGGGGGACATGAGCAGTTCTTC. This chain links TRBV19 with TRBJ2-1, with 10 nucleotides matching TRBD2. The CDR3 runs 15 residues. With 3 bases clipped from V and 8 bases from J, the junction kept 7 bases outside the gene matches. The germline gives CDR1 LNHDA, CDR2 SQIVND (reference sequence).

This sequence joins TRBV5-6 and TRBJ2-7, with 7 bases identical to TRBD1. CDR1 is SGHDT and CDR2 is YYEEEE in the germline V gene. This CDR3 contains 15 residues. V lost 0 bases and J lost 3; bases outside the gene matches: 6. CDR3 residues: CASSLGGTDLYEQYF. The CDR3 DNA sequence: TGTGCCAGCAGCTTGGGGGGGACAGACCTCTACGAGCAGTACTTC.

V and J are TRBV5-4 and TRBJ2-5; D not resolved. Germline CDR1 reads SGHNT; CDR2 reads YYREEE (reference sequence). The CDR3 spans 14 residues. V lost 4 bases, J lost 1 base, and 11 bases lay in between. The CDR3 bases are TGTGCCAGCAGCCATAAAAAGGTCCAAGAGACCCAGTACTTC. Translating it yields CASSHKKVQETQYF.

This clone has only a few counts. This sequence joins TRBV19 and TRBJ2-7, with D tentatively TRBD1 (6 bases). V was shortened by 2 bases and J by 5 bases, with 10 bases between the two germline ends. Germline V gene lookup returns CDR1 LNHDA and CDR2 SQIVND (reference sequence). There are 13 residues in the CDR3. CDR3 amino acids: CASSIIQGDEQYF. Here the CDR3 DNA reads TGTGCCAGTAGTATAATACAGGGCGACGAGCAGTACTTC.

The chain combines TRBV6-1 with TRBJ2-7, with D uncertain. The germline CDR1 and CDR2 sequences are MNHNS and SASEGT. V was shortened by 7 bases and J by 2 bases, with 15 bases between the two germline ends. CDR3 size: 14 residues. This CDR3 is CASIQYMRAYEQYF. CDR3 DNA: TGTGCCAGCATTCAGTACATGAGAGCCTACGAGCAGTACTTC.

The chain couples TRBV11-2 to TRBJ2-3, with D possibly being TRBD1 (6 bases). The CDR3 totals 15 residues. Per germline, CDR1 SGHAT and CDR2 FQNNGV. Deletions cut 5 bases from V and 4 bases from J, with 16 bases between. The CDR3 reads CASSKNRVQSDTQYF. The CDR3 nucleotides are TGTGCCAGCAGCAAAAACAGGGTACAATCAGATACGCAGTATTTT.

The genes are TRBV6-1 and TRBJ2-2; 9 bases map to TRBD1. V shed 1 base and J 3 bases; nucleotides not matched to a gene: 0. The CDR3 totals 15 residues. Germline CDR1 is MNHNS and CDR2 is SASEGT. The CDR3 nucleotides read TGTGCCAGCAGTGAAGGGACAGGGGACACCGGGGAGCTGTTTTTT. Translating it yields CASSEGTGDTGELFF.

The chain couples TRBV6-1 to TRBJ1-5; D remains unclear. The CDR3 runs 12 residues. V was clipped by 7 bases and J by 8 bases, with 12 bases between them. Germline V CDR1 and CDR2: MNHNS, SASEGT. CDR3 DNA sequence: TGTGCCAGCAATCGGCCCGGGGAGCCCCAGCATTTT. It specifies CASNRPGEPQHF.

V usage is TRBV5-1 and J usage is TRBJ1-1; 7 bases match TRBD1. Germline V gives CDR1 SGHRS, CDR2 YFSETQ. The CDR3 length is 15 residues. The V segment lost 0 bases and the J segment 4 bases; nucleotides outside the gene matches: 6. The CDR3 region is CASSLAGTAGTEAFF. The DNA of the CDR3 is TGCGCCAGCAGCTTGGCCGGGACAGCCGGCACTGAAGCTTTCTTT.

CDR3 sequence: CASSWTGTNTEAFF. CDR3 nucleotides: TGTGCCAGCAGTTGGACGGGGACGAACACTGAAGCTTTCTTT. V gene TRBV27 combines with J gene TRBJ1-1; D may be TRBD1 (5 bases). The CDR3 is made up of 14 amino acids. Germline CDR1 MNHEY, CDR2 SMNVEV (reference sequence). Trimming pared 4 bases from V and 1 base from J, leaving 10 bases between.

The rearrangement joins TRBV6-6 to TRBJ2-7; 10 bases map to TRBD1. Germline V CDR1 and CDR2: MNHNY, SVGAGI (reference sequence). This CDR3 is built from 14 residues. The V and J ends lost 3 bases and 6 bases, in that order; junction bases with no gene match: 5. The CDR3 DNA reads TGTGCCAGCAGTTATGGGACAGGGGTAATCGAGCAGTACTTC. Translating gives CASSYGTGVIEQYF.

J is TRBJ1-6 and V is TRBV5-4; TRBD1 is a possible D gene (6 bases). V lost 0 bases to trimming and J lost 10 bases, with 14 bases between them. The CDR3 sequence is 15 residues long. Germline assignment: CDR1 SGHNT and CDR2 YYREEE (reference sequence). Here the CDR3 DNA reads TGTGCCAGCAGCTTGGCCGCAGGACAGTCGTCACCCCTCCACTTT. Translation: CASSLAAGQSSPLHF.

This chain joins TRBV30 and TRBJ1-4; 7 bases agree with TRBD1. CDR3 length equals 15 residues. Trimming took 0 bases from V and 7 from J; bases not matched to a gene: 8. Germline values: CDR1 GTSNPN, CDR2 SVGIG (reference sequence). The CDR3: CAWSVPRQGSEKLFF. CDR3 in DNA: TGTGCCTGGAGTGTACCACGACAGGGAAGTGAAAAACTGTTTTTT.

V usage is TRBV7-2 and J usage is TRBJ1-1, with D hard to call. Germline loops: CDR1 SGHTA, CDR2 FQGNSA. CDR3 length equals 13 residues. Trimming pared 1 base from V and 1 base from J, leaving 4 bases between. The CDR3 sequence: CASSLGSNTEAFF. CDR3 coding DNA: TGTGCCAGCAGCTTAGGGTCGAACACTGAAGCTTTCTTT.